This passage covers 14 T cell receptor beta chains from one sample sequenced in a study of regulatory T cells in long-lasting Graves disease. Researchers made TCR beta libraries by using iRepertoire HTBI primers and running Arm-PCR on CDR3 regions. TCRdb itself ran the multiplex PCR reads through MiXCR, one entry per CDR3 protein. The sample contains more than 450,000 distinct CDR3 sequences, 12% of which appear only once. The time point: newly diagnosed GD, antithyroid drugs for less than 3 months. Generation of the TCR library employed RNA extracted from PBMCs. This same sample was also taken into another study, of T cells in Graves' hyperthyroidism and ophthalmopathy.

Material: peripheral blood mononuclear cells (PBMCs), obtained at new diagnosis, from a patient treated with antithyroid drugs. Receptors originate from a woman in her 30s with Graves disease.

At least ten counts were recorded for this clonotype. The rearrangement joins TRBV2 to TRBJ2-3, with 8 bases fitting TRBD1. V dropped 8 bases and J dropped 0; count of bases not matched to a gene: 4. Germline CDR1 and CDR2: SNHLY and FYNNEI. The CDR3 length is 14 residues. The CDR3 spells CASARDRSTDTQYF. Written as DNA, the CDR3 is TGTGCCAGCGCCCGGGACAGGAGCACAGATACGCAGTATTTT.

This clonotype was seen at least ten times. The CDR3 sequence: CSVEDTRGVETQYF. In DNA form, the CDR3 reads TGCAGCGTTGAAGATACCAGGGGGGTGGAGACCCAGTACTTC. The chain couples TRBV29-1 to TRBJ2-5, with D possibly being TRBD1 (7 bases). CDR3 length: 14 residues. With 0 bases removed from V and 5 bases from J, the gap between germline ends came to 13 bases. Germline CDR1 SQVTM, CDR2 ANQGSEA.

The J gene is TRBJ1-6, the V gene TRBV5-1, with 8 bases fitting TRBD1. The CDR3 covers 16 residues. CDR1 is SGHRS and CDR2 is YFSETQ in the germline V gene. V trimming: 0 bases; J trimming: 7 bases; junction bases outside the gene matches: 6. The CDR3 nucleotides are TGCGCCAGCAGCTTGGAGAATCGGGACAGGAATTCACCCCTCCACTTT. Protein sequence: CASSLENRDRNSPLHF.

V usage is TRBV19 and J usage is TRBJ1-4; D remains ambiguous. The V end was cut by 5 bases, the J end by 0 bases, with 13 bases between. In germline, CDR1 is LNHDA, CDR2 SQIVND (reference sequence). The CDR3 totals 16 residues. The CDR3 is CASSFPMISTNEKLFF. The CDR3, as DNA: TGTGCCAGTAGTTTCCCTATGATTTCAACTAATGAAAAACTGTTTTTT.

This clonotype was detected many times. The J gene is TRBJ2-3, the V gene TRBV29-1; unclear D gene. Trimming removed 4 bases at V and 3 bases at J, with 8 bases between. The germline CDR1 and CDR2 sequences are SQVTM and ANQGSEA. The CDR3 has 12 amino acids. The CDR3 DNA reads as TGCAGCGTTGGAAGAGAAACAGATACGCAGTATTTT. Its translation: CSVGRETDTQYF.

This clonotype was observed at least ten times. The chain links TRBV5-1 to TRBJ2-3, with D perhaps TRBD1 (5 bases). Germline-derived CDR1 and CDR2 are SGHRS and YFSETQ. The CDR3 runs 15 residues. Trimming took 0 bases from V and 5 from J, leaving 13 bases between them. The CDR3 here is CASSLALTGVDTQYF. CDR3 in DNA: TGCGCCAGCAGCTTGGCTCTAACAGGTGTAGATACGCAGTATTTT.

This clonotype was picked up many times. J is TRBJ1-5 and V is TRBV28, with TRBD1 matching 8 bases. With 8 bases clipped from V and 4 bases from J, the junction kept 10 bases outside the gene matches. The CDR3 extends over 15 amino acids. In germline, CDR1 is MDHEN, CDR2 SYDVKM. The CDR3 protein is CASLMDRVGNQPQHF. The DNA for the CDR3 is TGTGCCAGCCTTATGGACAGGGTTGGGAATCAGCCCCAGCATTTT.

This clonotype was seen only a few times. The chain couples TRBV29-1 to TRBJ1-2, with 8 nucleotides matching TRBD1. The CDR3 is 16 amino acids. V was clipped by 7 bases and J by 8 bases; unmatched bases: 21. From germline, CDR1 is SQVTM and CDR2 ANQGSEA. The chain's CDR3 is CSAIKDRVMGFGGYTF. CDR3 DNA sequence: TGCAGCGCAATAAAGGACAGGGTAATGGGCTTTGGGGGCTACACCTTC.

This clonotype was seen many times. V gene TRBV2 combines with J gene TRBJ2-7; D remains ambiguous. V shed 8 bases and J shed 3 bases, with 11 bases lying between them. The CDR3 runs to 12 residues. The germline V gene has CDR1 SNHLY and CDR2 FYNNEI. CDR3 DNA: TGTGCCAGCGTTGGCGGAAACTACGAGCAGTACTTC. Residues: CASVGGNYEQYF.

This clonotype was found many times. The chain carries TRBV12-3 or TRBV12-4 and TRBJ1-2; a possible D gene is TRBD1 (5 bases). V lost 7 bases, J lost 4 bases, and 13 bases lay in between. The CDR3 has 13 residues. The CDR3, as DNA: TGTGCCAGCAACTCGGGGCGCGGCTATGGCTACACCTTC. It is translated as CASNSGRGYGYTF.

The sample holds many counts of this clonotype. The J gene is TRBJ2-7, the V gene TRBV29-1; D unresolved. V was shortened by 3 bases and J by 2 bases, with 11 bases between the two germline ends. Per germline, CDR1 SQVTM and CDR2 ANQGSEA. This CDR3 contains 13 residues. CDR3 residues: CSVELTSTYEQYF. The CDR3 DNA sequence: TGCAGCGTTGAGCTTACCAGTACCTACGAGCAGTACTTC.

This clonotype was detected ten times or more. This rearrangement joins TRBV5-1 to TRBJ2-7, with D tentatively TRBD1 (5 bases). The CDR3 extends over 15 amino acids. Germline assignment: CDR1 SGHRS and CDR2 YFSETQ. The V end was cut by 4 bases, the J end by 3 bases, with 17 bases between. This CDR3 is CASSPRATDVYEQYF. CDR3 nucleotides: TGCGCCAGCAGCCCCAGGGCGACCGACGTCTACGAGCAGTACTTC.

The chain links TRBV19 to TRBJ1-5, with unresolved D. V was clipped by 5 bases and J by 0 bases, with 11 bases between them. The length of the CDR3 is 15 residues. Germline lookup yields CDR1 LNHDA and CDR2 SQIVND (reference sequence). The CDR3 protein is CASSLGSHSNQPQHF. CDR3 nucleotide sequence: TGTGCCAGTAGTCTGGGCAGTCATAGCAATCAGCCCCAGCATTTT. The variable domain in full, completed from reference TRBV19 and TRBJ1-5, reads DGGITQSPKYLFRKEGQNVTLSCEQNLNHDAMYWYRQDPGQGLRLIYYSQIVNDFQKGDIAEGYSVSREKKESFPLTVTSAQKNPTAFYLCASSLGSHSNQPQHFGDGTRLSIL.

The table lists this clonotype with many counts. This chain uses TRBV27 with TRBJ2-7; D possibly matches TRBD1 or TRBD2 (5 bases each). Per germline, CDR1 MNHEY and CDR2 SMNVEV (reference sequence). This CDR3 has 15 residues. V was trimmed by 1 base and J by 0 bases, leaving 10 bases between them. The CDR3 coding sequence is TGTGCCAGCAGTTTATATCCGGGGACCTCCTACGAGCAGTACTTC. Residues: CASSLYPGTSYEQYF.